A single sample gave rise to the 14 T cell receptor beta chains below, sequenced in a study of shared clonotypes between healthy human individuals. TCRdb keeps only in-frame clones here, not all; method: immunoSEQ multiplex PCR. The repertoire holds 850,000 to 1,200,000 clones, with around 76% as singletons. The sequenced sample consisted of memory CD4+ T cells sorted from blood. The subset was: CD45RA-negative fraction. The receptors here all came from a man aged 18 to 30 in good health.

The gene calls are TRBV5-1 and TRBJ1-2; possible D gene TRBD1, 5 bases. V lost 0 bases to trimming and J lost 4 bases, with 13 bases between them. Germline assignment: CDR1 SGHRS and CDR2 YFSETQ. The CDR3 totals 15 residues. CDR3 amino acids: CASSLEYDRSYGYTF. The CDR3 DNA is TGCGCCAGCAGCTTGGAGTACGACAGAAGCTATGGCTACACCTTC.

In nucleotides, the CDR3 is TGTGCCAGCTCACCACCGATGGGGGCCGGAGATACGCAGTATTTT. This codes for CASSPPMGAGDTQYF. This rearrangement joins TRBV18 to TRBJ2-3; a possible D gene is TRBD1 (6 bases). V was clipped by 0 bases and J by 5 bases, with 12 bases between them. This CDR3 contains 15 residues. Per germline, CDR1 KGHSH and CDR2 LQKENI. The variable domain in full, with the rest retrieved from reference TRBV18 and TRBJ2-3, is NAGVMQNPRHLVRRRGQEARLRCSPMKGHSHVYWYRQLPEEGLKFMVYLQKENIIDESGMPKERFSAEFPKEGPSILRIQQVVRGDSAAYFCASSPPMGAGDTQYFGPGTRLTVL.

The chain carries TRBV6-5 and TRBJ2-2; D uncertain. Per the germline V gene, CDR1 is MNHEY and CDR2 is SVGAGI. CDR3 length: 13 amino acids. With 8 bases removed from V and 0 bases from J, the gap between germline ends came to 7 bases. The CDR3 bases are TGTGCCAGCCGTACCTCGAACACCGGGGAGCTGTTTTTT. As protein: CASRTSNTGELFF.

This clone was seen just once. The V call is TRBV6-5, the J call TRBJ2-1; TRBD2 aligns across 13 bases. The germline CDR1 and CDR2 sequences are MNHEY and SVGAGI. V was pared by 6 bases and J by 9 bases, with 8 bases of the junction left unmatched. The CDR3 has 15 residues. CDR3: CASSPGLAGQGEQFF. CDR3 nucleotide sequence: TGTGCCAGCAGCCCGGGACTAGCGGGACAGGGTGAGCAGTTCTTC.

V is TRBV18 and J is TRBJ2-2, with 7 bases lining up with TRBD2. V lost 2 bases and J lost 5; bases outside the gene matches: 8. Germline-derived CDR1 and CDR2 are KGHSH and LQKENI. This CDR3 comprises 16 residues. The CDR3 bases are TGTGCCAGCTCACCAAGGTGGACTAGTGGGACCGGGGAGCTGTTTTTT. Its translation: CASSPRWTSGTGELFF.

The V and J genes are TRBV4-1 and TRBJ2-7, with D unclear. Trimming took 2 bases from V and 2 from J, leaving 13 bases between them. Germline CDR1 reads MGHRA; CDR2 reads YSYEKL. This CDR3 comprises 15 residues. The CDR3 loop is CASSQFSALTYEQYF. The CDR3 region has the DNA TGCGCCAGCAGCCAATTCTCGGCGCTCACCTACGAGCAGTACTTC.

The gene calls are TRBV18 and TRBJ1-5, with D perhaps TRBD1 (5 bases). Germline V gene data show CDR1 as KGHSH and CDR2 as LQKENI. Trimming stripped 2 bases from V and 1 base from J, with 9 bases between. This CDR3 has 15 residues. CDR3 nucleotide sequence: TGTGCCAGCTCACCAGAGGGGCTAAGCAATCAGCCCCAGCATTTT. It yields the protein CASSPEGLSNQPQHF. The complete variable domain, with remaining parts taken from reference TRBV18 and TRBJ1-5, reads NAGVMQNPRHLVRRRGQEARLRCSPMKGHSHVYWYRQLPEEGLKFMVYLQKENIIDESGMPKERFSAEFPKEGPSILRIQQVVRGDSAAYFCASSPEGLSNQPQHFGDGTRLSIL.

The chain is built from TRBV28 and TRBJ2-1; D could derive from TRBD1 or TRBD2 (5 bases each). Trimming removed 2 bases at V and 5 bases at J, with 13 bases between. Germline V gene sequence: CDR1 MDHEN, CDR2 SYDVKM. This CDR3 is 15 amino acids long. The CDR3 DNA sequence: TGTGCCAGCAGTTTACCGGGGCCAGGTAACAATGAGCAGTTCTTC. Translated, it gives CASSLPGPGNNEQFF.

This rearrangement joins TRBV25-1 to TRBJ1-1; possible D gene TRBD1, 6 bases. Germline CDR1 MGHDK, CDR2 SYGVNS. The CDR3 length is 16 residues. Trimming took off 7 bases at V and 3 bases at J, with 21 bases between the two ends. CDR3 region: CASKSSGGGLYTEAFF. In nucleotides, the CDR3 is TGTGCCAGCAAGTCTTCCGGAGGGGGATTGTACACTGAAGCTTTCTTT. Full variable domain (outside the CDR3, taken from reference TRBV25-1 and TRBJ1-1): EADIYQTPRYLVIGTGKKITLECSQTMGHDKMYWYQQDPGMELHLIHYSYGVNSTEKGDLSSESTVSRIRTEHFPLTLESARPSHTSQYLCASKSSGGGLYTEAFFGQGTRLTVV.

This chain links TRBV9 with TRBJ1-1; 8 positions agree with TRBD1. V lost 1 base, J lost 0 bases, and 5 bases stayed unmatched. The CDR3 sequence is 16 residues long. Germline lookup yields CDR1 SGDLS and CDR2 YYNGEE. This CDR3 is CASSVQGAGVNTEAFF. The CDR3 region has the DNA TGTGCCAGCAGCGTACAGGGGGCAGGAGTGAACACTGAAGCTTTCTTT.

This sequence joins TRBV6-5 and TRBJ1-1; 7 bases are shared with TRBD1. The J segment lost 4 bases and the V segment lost 3 bases, leaving 11 bases of the junction unmatched. Germline CDR1 MNHEY, CDR2 SVGAGI. The CDR3 is 16 residues long. In nucleotides, the CDR3 is TGTGCCAGCAGTTATCAGAGGGGGCCAAGCAGCACTGAAGCTTTCTTT. It codes for CASSYQRGPSSTEAFF.

The chain joins TRBV10-1 to TRBJ2-3, with 10 bases that match TRBD1. J lost 4 bases, V lost 8 bases, and 0 bases had no gene match. The CDR3 has 12 residues. CDR1 WNHNN and CDR2 SYGVQD come from the germline V gene (reference sequence). CDR3: CASGTGADTQYF. CDR3 coding DNA: TGCGCCAGCGGGACAGGGGCAGATACGCAGTATTTT.

This clone was seen more than once but under ten times. V is TRBV5-1 and J is TRBJ1-1, with 9 bases identical to TRBD1. The CDR3 runs 17 residues. J was trimmed by 4 bases and V by 0 bases; bases with no gene match: 10. Germline V CDR1 and CDR2: SGHRS, YFSETQ. CDR3 residues: CASSLAITGGVSTEAFF. The CDR3, as DNA: TGCGCCAGCAGCTTGGCGATTACAGGGGGCGTGAGCACTGAAGCTTTCTTT.

There are a few counts of this clone. The J gene is TRBJ1-4, the V gene TRBV30; D not certain. Trimming removed 2 bases from V and 0 bases from J, with 10 bases in between. The CDR3 is 15 residues long. Germline assignment: CDR1 GTSNPN and CDR2 SVGIG (reference sequence). As DNA, the CDR3 is TGTGCCTGGAGTACTACAGCTGCAACTAATGAAAAACTGTTTTTT. It translates to CAWSTTAATNEKLFF.